These T cell receptor beta chains were read from a single sample in a study of blood T cell repertoires in COVID-19. Using immunoSEQ multiplex PCR, the repertoire was profiled, and TCRdb retains in-frame clones only, with some absent. The sample consists of around 67,000 clones, around 87% of them appearing once. The specimen sequenced was peripheral blood. Source of these receptors: a man aged 50 or older with active COVID-19. Each CDR3 is given with its conserved first and last residue. Each record gives: D gene, J gene, CDR3 length, clone size, V gene, CDR3 DNA, CDR3 protein. A D gene is named only where the DNA matches it firmly. Clone size is given for some rows only: seen once, a few or many times, or a class if the clone is expanded.

d_call: -
j_call: TRBJ1-4
cdr3_length: 14
clone_size: -
v_call: TRBV5-1
cdr3_nt: TGCGCCAGCAGCGACGGGTCAGGGTCTGAAAAACTGTTTTTT
cdr3_aa: CASSDGSGSEKLFF

d_call: -
j_call: TRBJ1-2
cdr3_length: 15
clone_size: -
v_call: TRBV28
cdr3_nt: TGTGCCAGCAGCGACGGGCCCCATCGGGGCTATGGCTACACCTTC
cdr3_aa: CASSDGPHRGYGYTF

d_call: TRBD2
j_call: TRBJ2-1
cdr3_length: 16
clone_size: -
v_call: TRBV4-2
cdr3_nt: TGTGCCAGCAGCTCAAGGACTAGCGGGGGGGTCAATGAGCAGTTCTTC
cdr3_aa: CASSSRTSGGVNEQFF

d_call: TRBD2
j_call: TRBJ2-2
cdr3_length: 15
clone_size: -
v_call: TRBV28
cdr3_nt: TGTGCCAGCAGTCCTAGCGGGGGGGCATATGGGGAGCTGTTTTTT
cdr3_aa: CASSPSGGAYGELFF

d_call: TRBD1
j_call: TRBJ1-4
cdr3_length: 16
clone_size: -
v_call: TRBV4-1
cdr3_nt: TGCGCCAGCAGCCAAGGAGGGACAGGTTACAATGAAAAACTGTTTTTT
cdr3_aa: CASSQGGTGYNEKLFF

d_call: TRBD1
j_call: TRBJ1-5
cdr3_length: 13
clone_size: -
v_call: TRBV28
cdr3_nt: TGTGCCAGCTACGGGGACAGCCATCAGCCCCAGCATTTT
cdr3_aa: CASYGDSHQPQHF

d_call: -
j_call: TRBJ1-5
cdr3_length: 13
clone_size: -
v_call: TRBV27
cdr3_nt: TGTGCCAGCGGCGGACTCAACAATCAGCCCCAGCATTTT
cdr3_aa: CASGGLNNQPQHF

d_call: TRBD1
j_call: TRBJ2-1
cdr3_length: 14
clone_size: -
v_call: TRBV9
cdr3_nt: TGTGCCAGCAGAGGAGGCCAGGGGGCAGGTGAGCAGTTCTTC
cdr3_aa: CASRGGQGAGEQFF

d_call: TRBD1
j_call: TRBJ2-2
cdr3_length: 15
clone_size: -
v_call: TRBV7-3
cdr3_nt: TGTGCCAGCAGCTCCCGACAGGGGGCGGCCGGGGAGCTGTTTTTT
cdr3_aa: CASSSRQGAAGELFF

d_call: -
j_call: TRBJ2-2
cdr3_length: 13
clone_size: -
v_call: TRBV19
cdr3_nt: TGTGCCAGTAAAATCTCGGGCACCGGGGAGCTGTTTTTT
cdr3_aa: CASKISGTGELFF

d_call: -
j_call: TRBJ2-3
cdr3_length: 14
clone_size: -
v_call: TRBV5-1
cdr3_nt: TGCGCCAGCAGCCTTGGACAGAGCACAGATACGCAGTATTTT
cdr3_aa: CASSLGQSTDTQYF

d_call: TRBD1
j_call: TRBJ1-4
cdr3_length: 14
clone_size: -
v_call: TRBV5-8
cdr3_nt: TGTGCCAGCAGCTTAAGGGGGCTGGGGGAAAAACTGTTTTTT
cdr3_aa: CASSLRGLGEKLFF

d_call: -
j_call: TRBJ2-2
cdr3_length: 18
clone_size: few
v_call: TRBV28
cdr3_nt: TGTGCCAGCAGCCCCTTCAGGGGAGCAGCCTATACCAACGGGGAGCTGTTTTTT
cdr3_aa: CASSPFRGAAYTNGELFF

d_call: -
j_call: TRBJ2-7
cdr3_length: 16
clone_size: -
v_call: TRBV28
cdr3_nt: TGTGCCAGCAGTTTATTGGTAGCGGCTTACTCCTACGAGCAGTACTTC
cdr3_aa: CASSLLVAAYSYEQYF

d_call: -
j_call: TRBJ1-2
cdr3_length: 16
clone_size: -
v_call: TRBV4-3
cdr3_nt: TGCGCCAGCAGCCAAGACAGGGGAAATAGTTATAATGGCTACACCTTC
cdr3_aa: CASSQDRGNSYNGYTF

d_call: -
j_call: TRBJ2-4
cdr3_length: 15
clone_size: -
v_call: TRBV25-1
cdr3_nt: TGTGCCAGCAGCGGGCGCGGGGTAGCCAAAAACATTCAGTACTTC
cdr3_aa: CASSGRGVAKNIQYF

d_call: -
j_call: TRBJ1-4
cdr3_length: 16
clone_size: -
v_call: TRBV28
cdr3_nt: TGTGCCAGCAGTAAATCTGGGGGCGGCAGCAATGAAAAACTGTTTTTT
cdr3_aa: CASSKSGGGSNEKLFF

d_call: TRBD1
j_call: TRBJ2-2
cdr3_length: 16
clone_size: -
v_call: TRBV5-1
cdr3_nt: TGCGCCAGCAGCTTTCGGACAGGGACGAACACCGGGGAGCTGTTTTTT
cdr3_aa: CASSFRTGTNTGELFF

d_call: TRBD2
j_call: TRBJ2-2
cdr3_length: 16
clone_size: -
v_call: TRBV11-3
cdr3_nt: TGTGCCAGCAGCCCCACTAGCGGGGGGGTCGCCGGGGAGCTGTTTTTT
cdr3_aa: CASSPTSGGVAGELFF

d_call: -
j_call: TRBJ2-7
cdr3_length: 12
clone_size: once
v_call: TRBV2
cdr3_nt: TGTGCCAGCAGTGAAGCGGCAGTTGAGCAGTACTTC
cdr3_aa: CASSEAAVEQYF